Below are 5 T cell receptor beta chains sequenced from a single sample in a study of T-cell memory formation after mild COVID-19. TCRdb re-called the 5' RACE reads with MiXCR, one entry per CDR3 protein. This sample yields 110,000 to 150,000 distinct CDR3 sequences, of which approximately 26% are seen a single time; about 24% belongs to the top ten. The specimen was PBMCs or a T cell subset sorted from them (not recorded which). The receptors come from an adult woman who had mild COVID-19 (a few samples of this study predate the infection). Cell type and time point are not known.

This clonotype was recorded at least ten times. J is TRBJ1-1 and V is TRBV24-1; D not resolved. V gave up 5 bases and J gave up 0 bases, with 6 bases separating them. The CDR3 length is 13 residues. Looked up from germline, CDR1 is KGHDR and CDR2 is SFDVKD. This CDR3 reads CATSASLNTEAFF. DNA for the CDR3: TGTGCCACCAGTGCCAGTCTGAACACTGAAGCTTTCTTT.

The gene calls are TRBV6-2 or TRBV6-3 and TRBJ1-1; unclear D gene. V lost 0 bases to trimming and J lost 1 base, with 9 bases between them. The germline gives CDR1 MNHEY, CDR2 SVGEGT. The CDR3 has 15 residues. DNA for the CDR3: TGTGCCAGCAGTTACTCGTGGCATACGAACACTGAAGCTTTCTTT. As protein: CASSYSWHTNTEAFF.

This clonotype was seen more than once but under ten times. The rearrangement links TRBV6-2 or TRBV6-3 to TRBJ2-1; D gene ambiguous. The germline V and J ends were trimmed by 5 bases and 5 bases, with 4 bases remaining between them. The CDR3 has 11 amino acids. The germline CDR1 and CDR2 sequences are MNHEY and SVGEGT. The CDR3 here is CASSPHNEQFF. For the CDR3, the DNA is TGTGCCAGCAGTCCCCACAATGAGCAGTTCTTC.

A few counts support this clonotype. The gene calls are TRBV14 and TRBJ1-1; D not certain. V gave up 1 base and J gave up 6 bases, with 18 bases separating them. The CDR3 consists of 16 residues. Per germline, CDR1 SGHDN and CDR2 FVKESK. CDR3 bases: TGTGCCAGCAGCCAAGTTAGCACCGCCGCGGGAGCTGAAGCTTTCTTT. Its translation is CASSQVSTAAGAEAFF.

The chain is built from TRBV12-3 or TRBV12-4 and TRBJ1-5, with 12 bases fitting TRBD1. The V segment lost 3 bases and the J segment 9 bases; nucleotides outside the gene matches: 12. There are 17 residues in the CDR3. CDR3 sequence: CASSFGGTGGPNVPQHF. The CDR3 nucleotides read TGTGCCAGCAGTTTCGGAGGGACAGGGGGCCCCAATGTGCCCCAGCATTTT.